This T cell receptor beta chain came from a study of blood T cell repertoires in COVID-19. Study in general: Samples of COVID-19 (acute and convalescent) were obtained from the United States, Italy and Spain.

Source study methods: Cell counts per sample came from amplifying reference gene primers. Only in-frame clones appear in the TCRdb table, and some are missing; sequencing was by immunoSEQ multiplex PCR. V and J calls plus clone size are reproduced from that table; the DNA served to infer D and trimming. The repertoire includes about 120,000 clones, roughly 90% of them detected once, and approximately 4.3% sits in the top ten. This CDR3 is built from 12 residues. Trimming cost V 8 bases and J 6 bases, with 13 bases left between them. CDR1 is MNHEY, CDR2 SVGAGI, per germline. This chain connects TRBV6-5 to TRBJ1-1; the D is unclear. The sample was peripheral blood. The receptor's source is a man aged 35 to 55 with acute or convalescent COVID-19. CDR3 sequence (DNA): TGTGCCAGCGTTCAGCGAACGGCTGAAGCTTTCTTT. Translated, it gives CASVQRTAEAFF.